Following are 21 T cell receptor beta chains from one sample sequenced in a study of cytomegalovirus exposure and HLA in healthy donors. The PCR ran on 60 Vbeta and 13 Jbeta primers. The repertoire was sequenced with immunoSEQ multiplex PCR; TCRdb's copy has only in-frame clones and lacks some. Here the sample table reports 200,000 or so clones. What was sequenced was PBMCs. All receptors come from a boy aged 5-17 years in good health and CMV-seronegative.

The chain links TRBV7-8 to TRBJ2-1; 8 nucleotides line up with TRBD2. The germline CDR1 and CDR2 sequences are SGHVS and FQNEAQ. This CDR3 region has 15 residues. After removal of 5 bases from V and 8 bases from J, the junction contained 11 bases not matched to a gene. The CDR3 is CASSRTGGGPHEQFF. For the CDR3, the DNA is TGTGCCAGCAGCCGTACTGGCGGGGGGCCCCATGAGCAGTTCTTC.

CDR3: CASNINEKLFF. CDR3 coding DNA: TGTGCCAGCAATATTAATGAAAAACTGTTTTTT. The rearrangement links TRBV7-9 to TRBJ1-4; unclear D gene. V lost 7 bases to trimming and J lost 4 bases, with 4 bases between them. The germline V gene has CDR1 SEHNR and CDR2 FQNEAQ (reference sequence). The CDR3 totals 11 residues.

This chain connects TRBV4-2 to TRBJ1-1; tentatively, D is TRBD1 (6 bases). Trimming left V 5 bases short and J 3 bases short, with 19 bases between. Germline V lookup: CDR1 LGHNA, CDR2 YNFKEQ. This CDR3 spans 16 amino acids. The CDR3 sequence: CASSSLLLDRYTEAFF. The CDR3 coding sequence is TGTGCCAGCAGCTCCTTACTGCTCGACAGGTACACTGAAGCTTTCTTT.

The chain combines TRBV7-2 with TRBJ2-1; 13 nucleotides align to TRBD2. Per the germline V gene, CDR1 is SGHTA and CDR2 is FQGNSA. The V and J ends lost 7 bases and 5 bases, in that order; junction bases with no gene match: 5. This CDR3 is built from 15 residues. DNA for the CDR3: TGTGCCAGCACCCCCACTAGCGGGGGGGACAATGAGCAGTTCTTC. Protein sequence: CASTPTSGGDNEQFF. Looking up the rest from reference TRBV7-2 and TRBJ2-1 gives the full variable domain: GAGVSQSPSNKVTEKGKDVELRCDPISGHTALYWYRQSLGQGLEFLIYFQGNSAPDKSGLPSDRFSAERTGGSVSTLTIQRTQQEDSAVYLCASTPTSGGDNEQFFGPGTRLTVL.

The chain joins TRBV28 to TRBJ1-2; D gene ambiguous. CDR1 and CDR2 from the germline V gene are MDHEN and SYDVKM. V lost 5 bases and J lost 7, with 17 bases in between. The CDR3 spans 14 residues. The CDR3 DNA reads as TGTGCCAGCAGTCGACTTTTGGCAGCCTCTGGCTACACCTTC. Translation: CASSRLLAASGYTF.

The V call is TRBV2, the J call TRBJ1-5; perhaps TRBD1 as D (6 bases). Germline loops: CDR1 SNHLY, CDR2 FYNNEI. V was pared by 4 bases and J by 2 bases, with 9 bases between. The CDR3 contains 14 residues. CDR3 bases: TGTGCCAGCAGTGTGGACAGAGGCAATCAGCCCCAGCATTTT. Translated: CASSVDRGNQPQHF.

The chain carries TRBV6-6 and TRBJ1-4; D possibly corresponds to TRBD1 (5 bases). The CDR3 spans 12 residues. CDR1 is MNHNY, CDR2 SVGAGI, per germline (reference sequence). V shed 8 bases and J shed 5 bases, with 9 bases lying between them. CDR3 in amino acids: CASRGGNEKLFF. For the CDR3, the DNA is TGTGCCAGCCGGGGGGGGAATGAAAAACTGTTTTTT.

J is TRBJ2-6 and V is TRBV18, with D possibly being TRBD1 (5 bases). CDR1 and CDR2 (germline): KGHSH, LQKENI. Trimming cost V 2 bases and J 4 bases, with 18 bases left between them. The CDR3 totals 18 residues. The chain's CDR3 is CASSPISGNQAGANVLTF. The CDR3 region has the DNA TGTGCCAGCTCACCAATCTCAGGGAACCAAGCCGGGGCCAACGTCCTGACTTTC.

The chain uses TRBV21-1 and TRBJ1-2. TRBV21-1 is a documented pseudogene. This CDR3 is 14 amino acids long. The CDR3 protein is CASSKEENNYGYTF. Here the CDR3 DNA reads TGTGCCAGCAGCAAAGAGGAGAATAACTATGGCTACACCTTC.

The rearrangement joins TRBV18 to TRBJ1-1; TRBD1 might be the D (6 bases). V dropped 1 base and J dropped 5 bases, with 20 bases sitting between them. The CDR3 is made up of 17 amino acids. Germline lookup yields CDR1 KGHSH and CDR2 LQKENI. As DNA, the CDR3 is TGTGCCAGCTCACCACTCGGGACAACCAACGTTGGGACTGAAGCTTTCTTT. It yields the protein CASSPLGTTNVGTEAFF.

The chain recombines TRBV30 with TRBJ1-6; D might be TRBD1 (5 bases). The V and J ends lost 2 bases and 7 bases respectively, with 12 bases between them. The CDR3 runs 14 residues. The germline V gene encodes CDR1 GTSNPN and CDR2 SVGIG (reference sequence). Here the CDR3 DNA reads TGTGCCTGGAGTCAAGGGAGGGGAAATTCACCCCTCCACTTT. It codes for CAWSQGRGNSPLHF.

J is TRBJ2-1 and V is TRBV7-9, with D maybe TRBD2 (6 bases). Germline values: CDR1 SEHNR, CDR2 FQNEAQ (reference sequence). V dropped 1 base and J dropped 8 bases, with 6 bases sitting between them. CDR3 length: 12 residues. Written as DNA, the CDR3 is TGTGCCAGCAGCTTAGGGGGGGATGAGCAGTTCTTC. It encodes CASSLGGDEQFF.

The J gene is TRBJ2-2, the V gene TRBV5-1, with 10 bases lining up with TRBD1. Germline V lookup: CDR1 SGHRS, CDR2 YFSETQ. The ends lost 5 bases at V and 6 bases at J; junction bases unmatched: 10. The CDR3 has 16 residues. CDR3 sequence (DNA): TGCGCCAGCAGTGAACCCCCGGGACAGGGGCCCGGGGAGCTGTTTTTT. It specifies CASSEPPGQGPGELFF. The variable domain in full, completed from reference TRBV5-1 and TRBJ2-2, reads KAGVTQTPRYLIKTRGQQVTLSCSPISGHRSVSWYQQTPGQGLQFLFEYFSETQRNKGNFPGRFSGRQFSNSRSEMNVSTLELGDSALYLCASSEPPGQGPGELFFGEGSRLTVL.

This chain connects TRBV6-4 to TRBJ2-6; D gene uncertain. The CDR3 sequence is 15 residues long. V dropped 2 bases and J dropped 0 bases, with 5 bases sitting between them. Germline-derived CDR1 and CDR2 are MRHNA and SNTAGT. In DNA, the CDR3 is TGTGCCAGCAGTGACAGCCTCTCTGGGGCCAACGTCCTGACTTTC. Protein product: CASSDSLSGANVLTF.

The chain couples TRBV4-1 to TRBJ1-3; TRBD1 is a possible D gene (5 bases). CDR1 is MGHRA, CDR2 YSYEKL, per germline. The CDR3 sequence is 18 residues long. Trimming shortened V by 1 base and J by 1 base, and 17 bases separated the two germline ends. The CDR3 loop is CASSQGLKGKVSGNTIYF. The CDR3 region has the DNA TGCGCCAGCAGCCAAGGTCTTAAGGGGAAAGTATCTGGAAACACCATATATTTT.

The rearrangement uses TRBV4-1 and TRBJ2-1; D gene uncertain. Deletions cut 5 bases from V and 9 bases from J, with 11 bases between. The CDR3 length is 12 residues. Per germline, CDR1 MGHRA and CDR2 YSYEKL. The CDR3 protein is CASSETEIEQFF. CDR3 DNA: TGCGCCAGCAGCGAAACAGAGATTGAGCAGTTCTTC.

This chain uses TRBV28 with TRBJ2-5, with D perhaps TRBD2 (5 bases). From germline, CDR1 is MDHEN and CDR2 SYDVKM. V gave up 7 bases and J gave up 5 bases, with 20 bases separating them. CDR3 length equals 15 residues. The CDR3 DNA reads TGTGCCAGCACCGAGGAGGACCCCTCCGGCGAGACCCAGTACTTC. Its protein product is CASTEEDPSGETQYF.

The V and J genes are TRBV11-2 and TRBJ1-2, with D possibly being TRBD1 (6 bases). Germline V lookup: CDR1 SGHAT, CDR2 FQNNGV. The germline V and J ends were trimmed by 3 bases and 8 bases, with 22 bases remaining between them. The CDR3 contains 16 residues. The DNA of the CDR3 is TGTGCCAGCAGCTTTTCCCCGGGACACCCGGGAGGGGGCTACACCTTC. Translated: CASSFSPGHPGGGYTF.

The V call is TRBV5-4, the J call TRBJ2-7; the match to TRBD1 covers 8 bases. Germline trimming cut 3 bases from V and 3 bases from J; bases unmatched to any gene: 8. Germline-derived CDR1 and CDR2 are SGHNT and YYREEE (reference sequence). The CDR3 loop spans 15 amino acids. The CDR3 DNA sequence: TGTGCCAGCAGCTCGCGCCTGACAGGGGACTACGAGCAGTACTTC. Amino acid sequence: CASSSRLTGDYEQYF.

The chain recombines TRBV6-5 with TRBJ1-2; the D gene is possibly TRBD1 (6 bases). The V end was cut by 5 bases, the J end by 8 bases, with 21 bases between. Germline lookup yields CDR1 MNHEY and CDR2 SVGAGI. The CDR3 runs to 15 residues. For the CDR3, the DNA is TGTGCCAGCAGTCTCCGGGACACCGAAGGGGGAGGCTACACCTTC. As protein: CASSLRDTEGGGYTF.

The chain links TRBV6-5 to TRBJ2-1, with D uncertain. CDR1 is MNHEY, CDR2 SVGAGI, per germline. With 3 bases removed from V and 8 bases from J, the gap between germline ends came to 11 bases. The CDR3 totals 13 residues. The CDR3 coding sequence is TGTGCCAGCAGTTATCCCGGGTCCCATGAGCAGTTCTTC. Translated, it gives CASSYPGSHEQFF.